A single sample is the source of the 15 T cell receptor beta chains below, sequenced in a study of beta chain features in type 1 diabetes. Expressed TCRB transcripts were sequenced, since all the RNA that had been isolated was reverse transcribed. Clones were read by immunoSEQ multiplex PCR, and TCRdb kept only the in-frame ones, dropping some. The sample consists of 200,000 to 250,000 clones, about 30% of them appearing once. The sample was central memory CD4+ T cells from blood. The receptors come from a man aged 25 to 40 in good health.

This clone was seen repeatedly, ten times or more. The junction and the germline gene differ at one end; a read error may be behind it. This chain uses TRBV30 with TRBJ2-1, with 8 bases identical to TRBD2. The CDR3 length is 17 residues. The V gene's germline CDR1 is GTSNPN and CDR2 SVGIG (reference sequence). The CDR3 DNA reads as TGTGCCTGGAGACAAAAAAGCGGGAGCACCCCCTACGATGAGCAGTTCTTC. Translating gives CAWRQKSGSTPYDEQFF. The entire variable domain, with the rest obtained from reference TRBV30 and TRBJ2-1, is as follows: SQTIHQWPATLVQPVGSPLSLECTVEGTSNPNLYWYRQAAGRGLQLLFYSVGIGQISSEVPQNLSASRPQDRQFILSSKKLLLSDSGFYLCAWRQKSGSTPYDEQFFGPGTRLTVL.

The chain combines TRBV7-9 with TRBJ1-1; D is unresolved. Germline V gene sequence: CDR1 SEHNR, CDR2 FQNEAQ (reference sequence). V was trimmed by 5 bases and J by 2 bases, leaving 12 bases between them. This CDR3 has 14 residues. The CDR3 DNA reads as TGTGCCAGCAGCCCCAAGGGATTCAACACTGAAGCTTTCTTT. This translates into CASSPKGFNTEAFF.

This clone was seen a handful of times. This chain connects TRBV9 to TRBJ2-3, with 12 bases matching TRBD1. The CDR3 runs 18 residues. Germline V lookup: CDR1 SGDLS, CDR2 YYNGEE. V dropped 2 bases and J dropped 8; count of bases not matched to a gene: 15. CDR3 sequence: CASSVGGAGTGGLGTQYF. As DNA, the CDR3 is TGTGCCAGCAGCGTCGGAGGGGCCGGGACAGGGGGCCTAGGTACGCAGTATTTT.

CDR3 region: CASSSGYSGANVLTF. In DNA, the CDR3 is TGTGCCAGCAGTTCGGGGTACTCTGGGGCCAACGTCCTGACTTTC. The chain has TRBV7-6 and TRBJ2-6; maybe TRBD2 (5 bases). CDR3 length: 15 residues. Trimming left V 6 bases short and J 0 bases short, with 9 bases between. The germline V gene has CDR1 SGHVS and CDR2 FNYEAQ. Looking up the rest from reference TRBV7-6 and TRBJ2-6 gives the full variable domain: GAGVSQSPRYKVTKRGQDVALRCDPISGHVSLYWYRQALGQGPEFLTYFNYEAQQDKSGLPNDRFSAERPEGSISTLTIQRTEQRDSAMYRCASSSGYSGANVLTFGAGSRLTVL.

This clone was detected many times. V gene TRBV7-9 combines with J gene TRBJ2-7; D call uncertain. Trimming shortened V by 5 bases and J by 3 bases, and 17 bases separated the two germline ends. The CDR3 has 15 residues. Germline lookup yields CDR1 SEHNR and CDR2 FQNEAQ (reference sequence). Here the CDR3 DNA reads TGTGCCAGCAGCCCGGGCCAGGAGCTGAGCTACGAGCAGTACTTC. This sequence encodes CASSPGQELSYEQYF.

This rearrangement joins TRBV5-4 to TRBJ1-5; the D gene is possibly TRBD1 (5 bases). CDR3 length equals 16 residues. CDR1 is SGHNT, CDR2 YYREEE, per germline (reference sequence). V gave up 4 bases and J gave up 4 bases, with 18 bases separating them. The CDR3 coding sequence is TGTGCCAGCAGCCCCGCTAGAGGGAAGGGGAATCAGCCCCAGCATTTT. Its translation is CASSPARGKGNQPQHF.

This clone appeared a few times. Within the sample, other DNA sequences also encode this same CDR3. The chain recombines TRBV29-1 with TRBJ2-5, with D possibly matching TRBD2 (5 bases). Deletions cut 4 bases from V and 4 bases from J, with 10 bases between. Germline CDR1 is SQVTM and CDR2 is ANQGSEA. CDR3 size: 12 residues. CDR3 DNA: TGCAGCGTTGTCCGGGGTGGAGAGACCCAGTACTTC. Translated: CSVVRGGETQYF.

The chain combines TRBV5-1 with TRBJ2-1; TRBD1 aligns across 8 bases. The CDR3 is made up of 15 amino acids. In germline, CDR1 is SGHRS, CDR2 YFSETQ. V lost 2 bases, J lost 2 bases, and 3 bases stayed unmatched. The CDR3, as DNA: TGCGCCAGCAGCTTACAGGGGGACACCTACAATGAGCAGTTCTTC. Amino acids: CASSLQGDTYNEQFF. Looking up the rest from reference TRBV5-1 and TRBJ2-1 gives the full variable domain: KAGVTQTPRYLIKTRGQQVTLSCSPISGHRSVSWYQQTPGQGLQFLFEYFSETQRNKGNFPGRFSGRQFSNSRSEMNVSTLELGDSALYLCASSLQGDTYNEQFFGPGTRLTVL.

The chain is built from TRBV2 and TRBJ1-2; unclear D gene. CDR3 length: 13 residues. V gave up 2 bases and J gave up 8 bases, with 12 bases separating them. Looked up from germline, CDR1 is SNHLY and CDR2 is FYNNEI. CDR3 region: CASSETAFGGYTF. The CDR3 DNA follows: TGTGCCAGCAGTGAAACAGCCTTCGGCGGCTACACCTTC.

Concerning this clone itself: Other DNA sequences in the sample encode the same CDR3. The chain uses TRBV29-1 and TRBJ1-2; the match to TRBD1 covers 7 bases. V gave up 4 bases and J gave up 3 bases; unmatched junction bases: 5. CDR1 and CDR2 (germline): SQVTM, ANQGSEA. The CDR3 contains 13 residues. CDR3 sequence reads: CSVATGTDYGYTF. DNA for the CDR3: TGCAGCGTTGCGACAGGGACGGACTATGGCTACACCTTC.

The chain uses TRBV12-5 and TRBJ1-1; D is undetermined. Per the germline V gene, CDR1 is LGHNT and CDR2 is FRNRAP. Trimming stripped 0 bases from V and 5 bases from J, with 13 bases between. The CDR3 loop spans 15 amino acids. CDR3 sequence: CASGLVEGSGTEAFF. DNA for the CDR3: TGTGCTAGTGGTTTGGTCGAGGGATCGGGGACTGAAGCTTTCTTT.

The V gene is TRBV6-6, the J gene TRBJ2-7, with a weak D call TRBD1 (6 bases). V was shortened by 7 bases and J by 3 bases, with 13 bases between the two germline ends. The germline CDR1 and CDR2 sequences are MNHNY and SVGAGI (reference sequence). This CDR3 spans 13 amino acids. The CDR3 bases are TGTGCCAGCAAACCCGGGACAAGCTACGAGCAGTACTTC. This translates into CASKPGTSYEQYF.

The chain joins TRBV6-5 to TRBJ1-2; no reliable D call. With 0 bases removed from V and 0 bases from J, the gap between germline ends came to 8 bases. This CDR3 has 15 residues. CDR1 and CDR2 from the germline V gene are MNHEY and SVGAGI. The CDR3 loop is CASSYSYVTNYGYTF. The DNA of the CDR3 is TGTGCCAGCAGTTACTCCTACGTTACTAACTATGGCTACACCTTC.

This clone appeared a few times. The CDR3 reads CASSRSGRGETQYF. For the CDR3, the DNA is TGTGCCAGCAGCAGAAGCGGGAGGGGGGAGACCCAGTACTTC. The chain has TRBV7-2 and TRBJ2-5, with TRBD2 matching over 10 bases. Germline trimming cut 5 bases from V and 5 bases from J; bases unmatched to any gene: 5. Germline V gene lookup returns CDR1 SGHTA and CDR2 FQGNSA. The CDR3 length is 14 residues.

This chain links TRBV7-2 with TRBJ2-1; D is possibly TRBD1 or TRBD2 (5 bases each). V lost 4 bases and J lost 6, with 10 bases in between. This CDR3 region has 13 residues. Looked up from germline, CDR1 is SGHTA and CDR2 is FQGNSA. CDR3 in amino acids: CASSWDLVNEQFF. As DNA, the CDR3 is TGTGCCAGCAGCTGGGACCTAGTCAATGAGCAGTTCTTC.